The clone carrying this TCR beta chain showed up just a few times. Other nucleotide sequences from this sample produce the same CDR3. CD4+ naive, central memory, regulatory and stem cell-like memory cells were sorted via CD45RO/CCR7/CD25/CD127/CD95/CD27. Post-sort purity exceeded 95% for all sorted populations. Every isolated RNA sample was fully reverse transcribed, so sequencing captured expressed TCRB transcripts. Assay used: immunoSEQ multiplex PCR; TCRdb lists only in-frame clones, some missing. The sample holds about 620,000 clones, about 14% seen once. This entry comes from a study of beta chain features in type 1 diabetes. V dropped 6 bases and J dropped 0; count of bases not matched to a gene: 6. The CDR3 totals 15 residues. Germline CDR1 is SEHNR and CDR2 is FQNEAQ (reference sequence).

V is TRBV7-9 and J is TRBJ1-1; 8 bases fit TRBD1. Input material: naive CD4+ T cells from blood. The clonotype was recovered from a man aged 18 to 30 in good health. DNA of the CDR3: TGTGCCAGCAGTCTCGGACAGGGCTTGAACACTGAAGCTTTCTTT. Its protein is CASSLGQGLNTEAFF.